The clone carrying this T cell receptor (beta chain) turned up a few times. Its matching antigen is unknown. Treatment indicated: 15 to 20 received Ad26.COV2.S at low or high dose, single or two shots; 5 received placebo; per-sample allocation not given. It was on day 63 after the first vaccine or placebo injection that samples were taken. Aged 18-55 years, donor was enrolled in Boston in about 2020. The data originate from a study of Ad26.COV2.S vaccination and SARS-CoV-2 variants. At the level of the study: Recipients of Ad26.COV2.S got it intramuscularly, once or twice 56 days apart.

This table comes from immunoSEQ multiplex PCR, and its TCRdb copy is limited to in-frame clones, with some not included. The sample consists of roughly 680,000 clones, roughly 90% of them appearing once. Overall study results and limits: Analytic work on TCR breadth and depth might have understated the full extent of total T cell responses.

This CDR3 is built from 12 residues. Trimming took 4 bases from V and 2 from J, leaving 4 bases between them. From germline, CDR1 is LGHDT and CDR2 YNNKEL (reference sequence). The chain joins TRBV3-1 (or the pseudogene TRBV3-2) to TRBJ2-3; D gene uncertain. The material sequenced was peripheral blood, taken in a trial of Ad26.COV2.S vaccine versus placebo. This TCR derives from a person between 18 and 60 years old who received the Ad26.COV2.S COVID-19 vaccine or a placebo. CDR3 in amino acids: CASSRLTDTQYF. CDR3 sequence (DNA): TGTGCCAGCAGCCGCCTCACAGATACGCAGTATTTT.